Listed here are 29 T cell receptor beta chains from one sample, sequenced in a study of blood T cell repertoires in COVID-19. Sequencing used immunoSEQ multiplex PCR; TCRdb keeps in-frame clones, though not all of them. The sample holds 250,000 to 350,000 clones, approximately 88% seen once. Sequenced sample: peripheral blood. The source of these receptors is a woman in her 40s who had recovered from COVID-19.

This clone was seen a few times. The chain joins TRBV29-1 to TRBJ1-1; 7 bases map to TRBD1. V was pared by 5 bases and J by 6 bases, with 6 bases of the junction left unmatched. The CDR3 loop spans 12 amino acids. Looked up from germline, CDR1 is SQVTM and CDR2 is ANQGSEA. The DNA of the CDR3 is TGCAGCGTTAATCGAGGACAGGCTGAAGCTTTCTTT. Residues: CSVNRGQAEAFF.

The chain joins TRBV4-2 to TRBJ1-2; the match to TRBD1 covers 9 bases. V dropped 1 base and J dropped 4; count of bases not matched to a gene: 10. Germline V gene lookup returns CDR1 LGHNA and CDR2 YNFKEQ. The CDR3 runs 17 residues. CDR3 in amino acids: CASSQGTRTGDSYGYTF. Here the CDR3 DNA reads TGTGCCAGCAGCCAAGGGACGCGGACAGGGGATTCCTATGGCTACACCTTC.

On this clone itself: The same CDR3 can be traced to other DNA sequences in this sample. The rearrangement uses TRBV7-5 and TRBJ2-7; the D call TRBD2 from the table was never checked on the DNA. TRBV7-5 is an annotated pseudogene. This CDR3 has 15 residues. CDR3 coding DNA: TGTGTCACCCCGCCGCCCGGACGGGGTTCCTACGAGCAGTACTTC. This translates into CVTPPPGRGSYEQYF.

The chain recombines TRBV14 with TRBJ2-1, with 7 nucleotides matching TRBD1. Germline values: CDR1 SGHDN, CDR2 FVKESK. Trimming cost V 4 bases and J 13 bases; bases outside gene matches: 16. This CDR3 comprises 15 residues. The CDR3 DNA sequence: TGTGCCAGCAGCCCCACTGACAGGGCCCCCGGGATTCAGTTCTTC. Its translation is CASSPTDRAPGIQFF.

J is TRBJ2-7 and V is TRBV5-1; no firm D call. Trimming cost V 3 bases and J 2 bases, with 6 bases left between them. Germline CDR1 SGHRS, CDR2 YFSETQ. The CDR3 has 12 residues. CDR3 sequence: CASSSQAYEQYF. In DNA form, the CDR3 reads TGCGCCAGCAGCTCGCAGGCCTACGAGCAGTACTTC.

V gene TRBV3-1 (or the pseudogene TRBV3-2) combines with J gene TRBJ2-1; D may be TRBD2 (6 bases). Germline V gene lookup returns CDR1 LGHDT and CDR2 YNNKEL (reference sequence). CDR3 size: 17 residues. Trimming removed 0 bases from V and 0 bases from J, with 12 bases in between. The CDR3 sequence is CASSQDFPGSSYNEQFF. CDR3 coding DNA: TGTGCCAGCAGCCAAGACTTCCCCGGGAGCTCCTACAATGAGCAGTTCTTC.

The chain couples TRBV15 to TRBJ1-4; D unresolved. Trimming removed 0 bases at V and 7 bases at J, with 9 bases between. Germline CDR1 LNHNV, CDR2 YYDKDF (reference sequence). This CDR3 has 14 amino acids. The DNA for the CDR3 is TGTGCCACCAGCAGAGATTTGGAGGGTGAAAAACTGTTTTTT. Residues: CATSRDLEGEKLFF.

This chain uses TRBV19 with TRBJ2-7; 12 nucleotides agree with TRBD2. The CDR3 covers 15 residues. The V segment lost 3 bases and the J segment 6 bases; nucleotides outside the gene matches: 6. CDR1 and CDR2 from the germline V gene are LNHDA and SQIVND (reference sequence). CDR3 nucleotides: TGTGCCAGTAGTATTAGACTAGCGGGAGAGGGCGAGCAGTACTTC. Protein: CASSIRLAGEGEQYF.

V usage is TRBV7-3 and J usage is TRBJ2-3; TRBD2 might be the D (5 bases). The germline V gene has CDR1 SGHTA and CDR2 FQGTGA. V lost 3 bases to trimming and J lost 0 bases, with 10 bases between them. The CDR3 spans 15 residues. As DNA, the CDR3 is TGTGCCAGCAGCTTCGAGCGGACTAGCACAGATACGCAGTATTTT. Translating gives CASSFERTSTDTQYF.

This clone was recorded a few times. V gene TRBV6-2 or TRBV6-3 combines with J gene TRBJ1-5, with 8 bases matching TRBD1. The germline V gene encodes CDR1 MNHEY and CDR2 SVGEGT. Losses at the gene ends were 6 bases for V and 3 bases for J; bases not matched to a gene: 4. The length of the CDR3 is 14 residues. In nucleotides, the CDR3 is TGTGCCAGCAGCTGGACAGGGCCCAATCAGCCCCAGCATTTT. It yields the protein CASSWTGPNQPQHF.

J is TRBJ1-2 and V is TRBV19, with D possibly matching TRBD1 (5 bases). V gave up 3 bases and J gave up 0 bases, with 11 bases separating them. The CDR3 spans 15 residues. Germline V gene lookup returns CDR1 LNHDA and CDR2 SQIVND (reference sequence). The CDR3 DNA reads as TGTGCCAGTAGTATGGGGCAGCTAGCTAACTATGGCTACACCTTC. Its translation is CASSMGQLANYGYTF.

The CDR3 bases are TGTGCCAGCAGTCCGGGACTAGCGGGAGTGGGTGAGCAGTTCTTC. This gives the protein CASSPGLAGVGEQFF. J is TRBJ2-1 and V is TRBV2, with 14 bases that match TRBD2. V shed 5 bases, J shed 9 bases, and the junction held 6 bases outside the gene matches. The germline CDR1 and CDR2 sequences are SNHLY and FYNNEI. The length of the CDR3 is 15 residues.

CDR3 sequence: CSVVIRPYTGETYEQYF. CDR3 nucleotide sequence: TGCAGCGTTGTAATTCGCCCTTATACGGGAGAAACCTACGAGCAGTACTTC. The V call is TRBV29-1, the J call TRBJ2-7; a possible D gene is TRBD2 (6 bases). The CDR3 runs to 17 residues. The V end was cut by 4 bases, the J end by 2 bases, with 24 bases between. Germline V gene data show CDR1 as SQVTM and CDR2 as ANQGSEA.

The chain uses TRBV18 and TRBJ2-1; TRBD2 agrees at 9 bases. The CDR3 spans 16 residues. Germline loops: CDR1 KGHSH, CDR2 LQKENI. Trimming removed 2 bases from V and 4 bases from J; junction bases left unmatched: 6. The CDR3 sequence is CASSPAGTSIYNEQFF. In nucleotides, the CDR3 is TGTGCCAGCTCACCAGCCGGGACTAGCATATACAATGAGCAGTTCTTC. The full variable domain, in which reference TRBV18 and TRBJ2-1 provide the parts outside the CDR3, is NAGVMQNPRHLVRRRGQEARLRCSPMKGHSHVYWYRQLPEEGLKFMVYLQKENIIDESGMPKERFSAEFPKEGPSILRIQQVVRGDSAAYFCASSPAGTSIYNEQFFGPGTRLTVL.

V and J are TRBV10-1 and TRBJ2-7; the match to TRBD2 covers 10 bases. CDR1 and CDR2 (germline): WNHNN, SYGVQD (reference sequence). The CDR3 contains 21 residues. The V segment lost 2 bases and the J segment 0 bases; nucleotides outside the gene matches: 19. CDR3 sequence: CASSEPSRDRRTSGYSYEQYF. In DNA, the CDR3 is TGCGCCAGCAGTGAGCCCTCCCGGGACCGCCGGACTAGCGGATACTCCTACGAGCAGTACTTC.

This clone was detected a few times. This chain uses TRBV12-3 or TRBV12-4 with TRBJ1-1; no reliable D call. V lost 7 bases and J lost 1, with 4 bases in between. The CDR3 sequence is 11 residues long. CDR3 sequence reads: CASTRNTEAFF. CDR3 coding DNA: TGTGCCAGCACTCGGAACACTGAAGCTTTCTTT.

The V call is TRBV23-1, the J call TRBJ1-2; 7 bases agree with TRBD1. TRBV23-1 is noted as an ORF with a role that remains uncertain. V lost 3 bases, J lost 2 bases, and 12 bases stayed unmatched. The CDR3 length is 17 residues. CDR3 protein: CASSHHDRLTGNYGYTF. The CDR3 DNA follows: TGCGCCAGCAGTCACCACGACCGATTGACAGGGAACTATGGCTACACCTTC.

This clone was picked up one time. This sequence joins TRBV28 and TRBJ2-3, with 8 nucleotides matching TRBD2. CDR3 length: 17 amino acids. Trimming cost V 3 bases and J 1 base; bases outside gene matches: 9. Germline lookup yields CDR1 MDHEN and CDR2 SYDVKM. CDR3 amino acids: CASSLNSGVSRTDTQYF. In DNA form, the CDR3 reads TGTGCCAGCAGTTTGAATAGCGGGGTCTCCCGCACAGATACGCAGTATTTT.

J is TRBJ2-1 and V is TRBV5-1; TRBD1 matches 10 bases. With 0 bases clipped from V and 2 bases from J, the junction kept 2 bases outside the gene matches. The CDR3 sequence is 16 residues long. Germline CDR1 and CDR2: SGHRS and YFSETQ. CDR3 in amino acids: CASSLAGTGAYNEQFF. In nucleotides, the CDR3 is TGCGCCAGCAGCTTGGCAGGGACAGGGGCCTACAATGAGCAGTTCTTC.

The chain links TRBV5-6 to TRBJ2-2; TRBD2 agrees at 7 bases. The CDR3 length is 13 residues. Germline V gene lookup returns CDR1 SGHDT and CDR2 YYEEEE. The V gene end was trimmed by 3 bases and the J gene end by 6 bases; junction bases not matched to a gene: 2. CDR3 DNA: TGTGCCAGCAGCTGGACTAGTCCCGGGGAGCTGTTTTTT. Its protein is CASSWTSPGELFF.

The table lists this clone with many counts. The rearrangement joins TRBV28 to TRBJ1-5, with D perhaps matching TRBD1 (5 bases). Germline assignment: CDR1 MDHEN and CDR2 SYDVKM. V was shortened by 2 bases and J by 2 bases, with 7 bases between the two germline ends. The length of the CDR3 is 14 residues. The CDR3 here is CASSLRGGNQPQHF. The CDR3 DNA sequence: TGTGCCAGCAGTTTACGGGGGGGCAATCAGCCCCAGCATTTT.

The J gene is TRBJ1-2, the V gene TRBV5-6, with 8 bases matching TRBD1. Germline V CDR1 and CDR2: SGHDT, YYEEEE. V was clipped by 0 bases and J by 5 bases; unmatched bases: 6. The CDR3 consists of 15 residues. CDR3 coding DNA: TGTGCCAGCAGCTTGGAGGACAGGGATTTGTATGGCTACACCTTC. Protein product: CASSLEDRDLYGYTF.

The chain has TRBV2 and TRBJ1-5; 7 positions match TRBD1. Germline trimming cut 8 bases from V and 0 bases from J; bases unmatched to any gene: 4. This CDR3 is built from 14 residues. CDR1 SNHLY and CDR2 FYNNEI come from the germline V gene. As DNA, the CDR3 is TGTGCCAGCGGCGGGACAGCTAGCAATCAGCCCCAGCATTTT. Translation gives CASGGTASNQPQHF.

This CDR3 is CASGRGSTGELFF. In DNA form, the CDR3 reads TGTGCCAGCGGGAGGGGGAGCACCGGGGAGCTGTTTTTT. The chain carries TRBV3-1 (or the pseudogene TRBV3-2) and TRBJ2-2; tentative D call: TRBD2 (7 bases). From germline, CDR1 is LGHDT and CDR2 YNNKEL (reference sequence). Trimming stripped 8 bases from V and 4 bases from J, with 11 bases between. CDR3 length equals 13 residues.

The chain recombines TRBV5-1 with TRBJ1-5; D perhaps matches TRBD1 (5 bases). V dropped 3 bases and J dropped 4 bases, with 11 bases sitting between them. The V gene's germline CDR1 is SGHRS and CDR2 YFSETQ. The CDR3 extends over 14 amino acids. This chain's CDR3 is CASSWGDGNQPQHF. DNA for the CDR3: TGCGCCAGCAGCTGGGGGGACGGAAATCAGCCCCAGCATTTT.

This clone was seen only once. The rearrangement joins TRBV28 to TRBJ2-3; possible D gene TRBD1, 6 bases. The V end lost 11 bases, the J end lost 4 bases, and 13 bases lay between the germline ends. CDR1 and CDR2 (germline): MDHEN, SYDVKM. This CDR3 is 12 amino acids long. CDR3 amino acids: CAWGRGADTQYF. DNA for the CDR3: TGTGCCTGGGGGCGTGGTGCAGATACGCAGTATTTT.

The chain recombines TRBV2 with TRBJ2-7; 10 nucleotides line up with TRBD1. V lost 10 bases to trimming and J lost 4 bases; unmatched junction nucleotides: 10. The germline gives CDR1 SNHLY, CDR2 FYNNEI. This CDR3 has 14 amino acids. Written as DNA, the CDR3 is TGTGCCACCACTCTGGGGACAGGGGTGTACGAGCAGTACTTC. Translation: CATTLGTGVYEQYF.

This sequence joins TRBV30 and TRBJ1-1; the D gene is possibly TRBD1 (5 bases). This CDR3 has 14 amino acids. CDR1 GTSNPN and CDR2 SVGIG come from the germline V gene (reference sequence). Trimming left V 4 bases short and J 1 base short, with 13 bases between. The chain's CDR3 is CAWTLGAPNTEAFF. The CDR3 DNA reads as TGTGCCTGGACTTTAGGGGCACCGAACACTGAAGCTTTCTTT.

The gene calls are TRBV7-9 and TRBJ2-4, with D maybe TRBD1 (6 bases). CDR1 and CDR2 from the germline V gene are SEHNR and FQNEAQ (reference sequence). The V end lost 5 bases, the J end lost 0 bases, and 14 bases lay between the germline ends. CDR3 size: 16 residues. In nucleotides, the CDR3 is TGTGCCAGCAGCCTCGCGCAGGGGCTAGCCAAAAACATTCAGTACTTC. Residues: CASSLAQGLAKNIQYF.